Listed below are T cell receptor beta chains from one sample, sequenced in a study of blood T cell repertoires in COVID-19. The method was immunoSEQ multiplex PCR; TCRdb's version includes in-frame clones alone and lacks a portion of them. The table includes more than 150,000 clones, about 80% detected once. Sequenced material: PBMCs or T cells enriched from blood (not recorded which). The source is a man in his sixties who had been exposed to COVID-19. Both conserved end residues are part of each CDR3. The D gene is left open where the match is weak. For some rows the clone size is stated as once, few or many, or as a class when expanded; others skip it.

j_call d_call clone_size v_call cdr3_aa cdr3_nt
TRBJ2-5 TRBD1 once TRBV7-8 CASSPGTEDGETQYF TGTGCCAGCAGCCCAGGGACAGAGGACGGTGAGACCCAGTACTTC
TRBJ2-1 TRBD2 . TRBV18 CASSPRASGSRHNEQFF TGTGCCAGCTCACCCCGGGCTAGCGGGAGTCGCCACAATGAGCAGTTCTTC
TRBJ2-7 . . TRBV14 CASSQLQPGYEQYF TGTGCCAGCAGCCAACTCCAACCGGGCTACGAGCAGTACTTC
TRBJ2-3 TRBD2 . TRBV27 CASSFSASGGDTQYF TGTGCCAGCAGTTTTTCGGCTAGCGGAGGAGATACGCAGTATTTT
TRBJ1-6 . . TRBV18 CASSPGRDNSPLHF TGTGCCAGCTCACCGGGCAGGGATAATTCACCCCTCCACTTT
TRBJ2-7 . . TRBV7-8 CASSLASGTPYEQYF TGTGCCAGCAGCTTAGCTAGCGGAACCCCCTACGAGCAGTACTTC
TRBJ2-7 TRBD2 . TRBV2 CASSEAGLAGGEQYF TGTGCCAGCAGTGAAGCCGGACTAGCGGGAGGCGAGCAGTACTTC
TRBJ2-7 . . TRBV9 CASSVSGSLPHEQYF TGTGCCAGCAGCGTAAGTGGGAGTCTTCCCCACGAGCAGTACTTC
TRBJ2-2 . . TRBV19 CASKTGLIANTGELFF TGTGCCAGTAAGACGGGACTGATCGCGAACACCGGGGAGCTGTTTTTT
TRBJ2-7 TRBD2 . TRBV27 CASSSIRTSGRANEQYF TGTGCCAGCAGTTCAATCAGGACTAGCGGGAGGGCCAACGAGCAGTACTTC
TRBJ1-2 . few TRBV24-1 CATSDLPNYGYTF TGTGCCACCAGTGATTTGCCAAACTATGGCTACACCTTC
TRBJ1-5 . . TRBV27 CASSQWGGNQPQHF TGTGCCAGCAGTCAATGGGGAGGCAATCAGCCCCAGCATTTT
TRBJ2-1 TRBD2 . TRBV6-1 CASSGGGGPSYNEQFF TGTGCCAGCAGTGGGGGGGGAGGGCCCTCCTACAATGAGCAGTTCTTC
TRBJ2-3 TRBD2 . TRBV5-1 CASSLDQAGGTDTQYF TGCGCCAGCAGCCTAGACCAAGCGGGGGGCACAGATACGCAGTATTTT
TRBJ1-3 . . TRBV19 CASSIGAGSGNTIYF TGTGCCAGTAGTATTGGGGCAGGCTCTGGAAACACCATATATTTT
TRBJ1-6 . . TRBV30 CAWTGGPSTLHF TGTGCCTGGACCGGGGGGCCGAGCACCCTCCACTTT
TRBJ2-2 . . TRBV19 CASSTGLLVGELFF TGTGCCAGTAGTACCGGACTACTCGTCGGGGAGCTGTTTTTT
TRBJ1-6 TRBD1 . TRBV7-9 CASSAKGQGNSPLHF TGTGCCAGCAGCGCCAAGGGACAGGGAAATTCACCCCTCCACTTT
TRBJ2-2 TRBD2 many TRBV5-4 CASREGLARTGELFF TGTGCCAGCAGAGAAGGACTAGCTCGCACCGGGGAGCTGTTTTTT
TRBJ1-5 . . TRBV6-1 CASSEPSGSGGSNQPQHF TGTGCCAGCAGTGAACCGTCAGGATCGGGAGGGAGCAATCAGCCCCAGCATTTT
TRBJ2-2 . . TRBV7-6 CASSLALFGTGELFF TGTGCCAGCAGCTTAGCGCTGTTCGGCACCGGGGAGCTGTTTTTT
TRBJ1-5 . . TRBV9 CASSGEGQSVQPQHF TGTGCCAGCAGCGGAGAAGGACAATCTGTTCAGCCCCAGCATTTT
TRBJ1-1 . . TRBV15 CATSRERRDTEAFF TGTGCCACCAGCAGGGAAAGACGGGACACTGAAGCTTTCTTT
TRBJ1-5 TRBD1 . TRBV7-8 CASSLTTGPNQPQHF TGTGCCAGCAGCTTAACGACAGGGCCCAATCAGCCCCAGCATTTT
TRBJ1-1 TRBD1 once TRBV6-6 CASRARDRGNTEAFF TGTGCCAGCAGAGCAAGGGACAGAGGGAACACTGAAGCTTTCTTT
TRBJ2-3 . . TRBV9 CASSVHKITDTQYF TGTGCCAGCAGCGTCCACAAGATCACAGATACGCAGTATTTT
TRBJ2-1 . . TRBV25-1 CASSEYIRGGDEQFF TGTGCCAGCAGTGAATATATTCGGGGAGGCGATGAGCAGTTCTTC
TRBJ1-5 . . TRBV28 CASSSPSPDRYNQPQHF TGTGCCAGCAGTTCACCCTCTCCCGACAGGTACAATCAGCCCCAGCATTTT
TRBJ2-2 TRBD1 . TRBV27 CASRRQGFDPGELFF TGTGCCAGCAGAAGACAGGGGTTTGATCCCGGGGAGCTGTTTTTT
TRBJ1-2 . . TRBV10-3 CAISPTESYGYTF TGTGCCATCAGCCCGACAGAGTCCTATGGCTACACCTTC
TRBJ2-7 TRBD1 . TRBV27 CASSLSGTGVYEQYF TGTGCCAGCAGTTTATCTGGGACAGGGGTTTACGAGCAGTACTTC